The rows below give T cell receptor beta chains drawn from one sample of a study of long-term antiretroviral therapy in people with HIV. Only in-frame clones appear in the TCRdb table, and some are missing; sequencing was by immunoSEQ multiplex PCR. The sample has tens of thousands of clones, 82% seen once. The sequenced sample was unsorted PBMCs, obtained 0.8 years before starting antiretroviral therapy. The receptors derive from a man aged 18 to 29 with HIV. CDR3s include the opening cysteine and the closing phenylalanine or tryptophan. Fields, in order: V gene, J gene, clone size, D gene, CDR3 protein, CDR3 DNA. D genes are given only for firm matches. The size entry is marked missing in some rows and otherwise reads once, few, many or a size class.

>TRBV27|TRBJ2-5|-|-
CASSWTASNGETQYF
TGTGCCAGCAGTTGGACAGCCAGCAATGGGGAGACCCAGTACTTC
>TRBV27|TRBJ1-4|-|TRBD1
CASSRGLRQKLFF
TGTGCCAGCTCCAGGGGGCTTCGTCAAAAACTGTTTTTT
>TRBV4-3|TRBJ2-5|-|-
CASSQALGEETQYF
TGCGCCAGCAGCCAAGCGCTGGGCGAAGAGACCCAGTACTTC
>TRBV7-2|TRBJ2-1|-|TRBD2
CASSLVMLAGGEQFF
TGTGCCAGCAGCTTAGTTATGCTAGCGGGAGGTGAGCAGTTCTTC
>TRBV2|TRBJ1-2|few|-
CASKTTGFSYTF
TGTGCCAGCAAAACAACAGGGTTTAGCTACACCTTC
>TRBV2|TRBJ2-2|-|TRBD2
CASRTSGGGTGELFF
TGTGCCAGCCGCACTAGCGGGGGAGGAACCGGGGAGCTGTTTTTT
>TRBV5-1|TRBJ2-1|-|-
CASSTFSGALLNEQFF
TGCGCCAGCAGCACCTTTTCAGGGGCCCTACTTAATGAGCAGTTCTTC
>TRBV11-2|TRBJ2-3|-|TRBD1
CASSSYRGPDTQYF
TGTGCCAGCAGCTCATACAGGGGGCCAGATACGCAGTATTTT
>TRBV13|TRBJ1-1|-|-
CASSSPLGGTEAFF
TGTGCCAGCAGCTCCCCTCTAGGTGGAACTGAAGCTTTCTTT
>TRBV4-1|TRBJ2-3|-|-
CASSQVIAGQEDTQYF
TGCGCCAGCAGCCAAGTTATAGCGGGACAGGAGGATACGCAGTATTTT
>TRBV6-1|TRBJ2-1|-|TRBD1
CASSEGTGALGHEQFF
TGTGCCAGCAGTGAAGGGACAGGGGCGCTTGGCCATGAGCAGTTCTTC
>TRBV7-9|TRBJ2-4|-|-
CASSLTNSLGIQYF
TGTGCCAGCAGCTTAACGAACTCCTTGGGCATTCAGTACTTC
>TRBV29-1|TRBJ2-3|-|TRBD2
CSGHSGTLENTQYF
TGCAGCGGACATAGCGGGACCTTAGAGAATACGCAGTATTTT
>TRBV27|TRBJ2-7|-|-
CASSISTGRTYEQYF
TGTGCCAGCAGTATCTCGACAGGAAGAACCTACGAGCAGTACTTC
>TRBV7-9|TRBJ2-6|-|-
CASTYGPSSGANVLTF
TGTGCCAGTACATACGGCCCTAGCTCTGGGGCCAACGTCCTGACTTTC
>TRBV4-3|TRBJ2-7|-|-
CASSQDSGPRTEQYF
TGCGCCAGCAGCCAAGATTCCGGGCCCCGAACTGAGCAGTACTTC
>TRBV29-1|TRBJ2-1|-|TRBD2
CSVLLAGGYNEQFF
TGCAGCGTCTTACTAGCGGGAGGGTACAATGAGCAGTTCTTC
>TRBV5-1|TRBJ1-1|once|TRBD1
CASSLAPGGSNTEAFF
TGCGCCAGCAGCTTGGCCCCAGGGGGCTCCAACACTGAAGCTTTCTTT
>TRBV16|TRBJ2-2|-|-
CASSQRRTSNTGELFF
TGTGCCAGCAGCCAACGAAGGACATCCAACACCGGGGAGCTGTTTTTT
>TRBV7-9|TRBJ2-3|-|-
CASSLQVSTDTQYF
TGTGCCAGCAGCTTGCAGGTTAGCACAGATACGCAGTATTTT
>TRBV7-8|TRBJ1-2|-|-
CASSLEGRANYGYTF
TGTGCCAGCAGCCTAGAAGGACGGGCTAACTATGGCTACACCTTC
>TRBV7-2|TRBJ1-6|few|-
CASSEGVGSPLHF
TGTGCCAGCAGCGAAGGGGTTGGTTCACCCCTCCACTTT
>TRBV27|TRBJ2-1|-|-
CASSLRGNSYNEQFF
TGTGCCAGCAGTTTACGAGGAAACTCCTACAATGAGCAGTTCTTC
>TRBV6-6|TRBJ2-1|-|TRBD2
CASSTVAGGPYNEQFF
TGTGCCAGCAGTACCGTAGCGGGGGGCCCCTACAATGAGCAGTTCTTC
>TRBV29-1|TRBJ1-1|-|TRBD1
CSVEERGGANGNTEAFF
TGCAGCGTTGAAGAGCGAGGGGGCGCGAATGGGAACACTGAAGCTTTCTTT
>TRBV5-5|TRBJ2-2|-|TRBD1
CASRRTGVTGELFF
TGTGCCAGCAGACGGACAGGGGTCACCGGGGAGCTGTTTTTT
>TRBV7-9|TRBJ1-5|-|-
CASSPKGGNQPQHF
TGTGCCAGCAGCCCGAAGGGGGGCAATCAGCCCCAGCATTTT
>TRBV7-2|TRBJ1-5|few|TRBD1
CASSRDRGTQPQHF
TGTGCCAGCAGCCGGGACAGGGGGACGCAGCCCCAGCATTTT
>TRBV7-2|TRBJ2-2|-|-
CASSLASRSGELFF
TGTGCCAGCAGCTTAGCAAGCAGATCCGGGGAGCTGTTTTTT
>TRBV4-1|TRBJ2-7|-|TRBD1
CASSQVPGGQVSYEQYF
TGCGCCAGCAGCCAAGTCCCTGGGGGACAGGTATCCTACGAGCAGTACTTC
>TRBV28|TRBJ2-7|-|-
CASSFGVTGAYEQYF
TGTGCCAGCAGTTTTGGGGTAACCGGCGCCTACGAGCAGTACTTC
>TRBV5-4|TRBJ1-2|few|TRBD1
CASSQKGQNYGYTF
TGTGCCAGCAGCCAAAAGGGACAGAACTATGGCTACACCTTC
>TRBV18|TRBJ1-6|few|TRBD1
CASSPRTGGYDSPLHF
TGTGCCAGCTCACCACGGACAGGGGGTTACGATTCACCCCTCCACTTT
>TRBV30|TRBJ1-1|-|-
CAWSVGHRNTEAFF
TGTGCCTGGAGTGTAGGACACCGGAACACTGAAGCTTTCTTT
>TRBV11-1|TRBJ2-7|-|-
CASSLFARGSYEQYF
TGTGCCAGCAGCTTATTTGCCAGGGGCTCCTACGAGCAGTACTTC
>TRBV7-3|TRBJ2-1|once|TRBD2
CASSPLLAGVNEQFF
TGTGCCAGCAGCCCGTTACTAGCGGGAGTAAATGAGCAGTTCTTC
>TRBV9|TRBJ2-7|-|-
CASSARVGYEQYF
TGTGCCAGCAGCGCCAGGGTGGGTTACGAGCAGTACTTC
>TRBV4-1|TRBJ2-2|-|-
CASSLEATGELFF
TGCGCCAGCAGCCTTGAGGCGACCGGGGAGCTGTTTTTT
>TRBV7-8|TRBJ1-1|-|-
CASSPDSYSEAFF
TGTGCCAGCAGCCCGGACAGTTACTCTGAAGCTTTCTTT
>TRBV2|TRBJ1-2|-|-
CASSARKRQPYGYTF
TGTGCCAGCAGTGCCAGAAAGAGACAGCCCTATGGCTACACCTTC
>TRBV4-1|TRBJ2-1|-|-
CASSFQSGNEQFF
TGCGCCAGCAGCTTCCAATCGGGGAATGAGCAGTTCTTC
>TRBV15|TRBJ2-3|-|TRBD2
CATSRLAGGPDTQYF
TGTGCCACCAGCAGACTAGCGGGAGGGCCAGATACGCAGTATTTT
>TRBV27|TRBJ2-2|-|-
CASSWTETGELFF
TGTGCCAGCAGCTGGACGGAGACCGGGGAGCTGTTTTTT
>TRBV11-2|TRBJ1-1|-|-
CASSFLMAQQNTEAFF
TGTGCCAGCAGCTTTTTGATGGCACAGCAGAACACTGAAGCTTTCTTT
>TRBV7-9|TRBJ1-4|-|-
CASSLPRVANEKLFF
TGTGCCAGCAGCTTACCCAGGGTAGCTAATGAAAAACTGTTTTTT
>TRBV5-1|TRBJ1-1|few|-
CASSQQGWNTEAFF
TGCGCCAGCAGCCAACAGGGATGGAACACTGAAGCTTTCTTT
>TRBV6-6|TRBJ2-6|-|-
CATPRAGSSGANVLTF
TGTGCCACTCCTCGGGCAGGTAGCTCTGGGGCCAACGTCCTGACTTTC
>TRBV9|TRBJ1-2|few|-
CASSGRGYTF
TGTGCCAGCAGTGGGCGGGGCTACACCTTC
>TRBV5-1|TRBJ2-7|-|TRBD2
CASSYSGTSGTYEQYF
TGCGCCAGCAGTTATTCCGGGACTAGCGGGACCTACGAGCAGTACTTC
>TRBV7-8|TRBJ1-2|-|TRBD1
CASSYTGTGDYGYTF
TGTGCCAGCAGCTATACCGGGACAGGGGACTATGGCTACACCTTC
>TRBV7-9|TRBJ1-2|few|-
CASSFGTNYGYTF
TGTGCCAGCAGCTTTGGCACGAACTATGGCTACACCTTC
>TRBV5-1|TRBJ1-2|-|TRBD1
CASGLFPGQGDGYTF
TGCGCCAGCGGATTATTTCCGGGACAGGGAGATGGCTACACCTTC